The source of this T cell receptor (beta chain) is a study of T-cell reconstitution after alpha-beta-depleted transplantation in children. From germline, CDR1 is KGHSH and CDR2 LQKENI. The CDR3 spans 13 residues. V shed 5 bases and J shed 9 bases, with 14 bases lying between them. Preparation of the TCRbeta library involved a method that used unique molecular identifiers. MiXCR, applied by TCRdb to the PCR reads, yields one record per CDR3 protein. The table records 350,000 to 450,000 distinct CDR3 sequences, roughly 22% of them present only once. A few counts support this clonotype. The rearrangement joins TRBV18 to TRBJ2-1; D might be TRBD2 (6 bases). The sequence came from a human donor who donated a stem cell graft to a child with acute myeloid leukemia. The material sequenced was PBMCs from the stem cell graft donor, taken from the stem cell graft. CDR3 protein: CASSSRDGGEQFF. CDR3 nucleotide sequence: TGTGCCAGCTCATCCCGGGACGGGGGTGAGCAGTTCTTC.